This T cell receptor beta chain emerged from a study of STAT5B mutations in CD4+ large granular lymphocyte leukemia. Study outcomes and limitations: Compared with healthy controls (2/35), patient top clones favored TRBV06 (8/27). No patients shared main leukemic clonotypes, though roughly 27% appeared at low frequency elsewhere. Without putative leukemic clones, patient CD4-sorted repertoires remained more clonal than healthy CD4+ repertoires.

This CDR3 is built from 15 residues. V lost 4 bases and J lost 5, with 18 bases in between. The V gene's germline CDR1 is SGHDT and CDR2 YYEEEE. A note on this clone: Its antigen is as yet unknown.

In the original workflow: A productive frequency of 2.59 x 10-5 was the lowest detectable. TCRdb's table, derived via immunoSEQ multiplex PCR, lists solely in-frame clones and lacks some. The DNA was the basis for D and trimming; V, J and clone size are from that table. The table records under 40,000 clones, under 85% of them present only once. This chain links TRBV5-6 with TRBJ1-1; a possible D gene is TRBD1 (6 bases). The receptor was isolated from a human donor in good health. Sequencing was done on a sample of CD4+ T cells from blood buffy coats. For the CDR3, the DNA is TGTGCCAGCAGCCCGGGGTGGGGGGCGCGTACTGAAGCTTTCTTT. Translation gives CASSPGWGARTEAFF.